This TCR beta chain was obtained from a study of post-analysis software for immune sequencing data. As concerns this clonotype: Its antigen is currently unknown.

General observations from the study: Five or six TRBV segments, including TRBV5-6, TRBV5-1 and TRBV20-1, were more frequent in patients than controls.

The V end was cut by 3 bases, the J end by 0 bases, with 12 bases between. The CDR3 has 16 amino acids. From germline, CDR1 is SGHVS and CDR2 FQNEAQ. Incorporated into the TCR beta cDNA libraries were unique molecular identifiers, which served to reduce PCR and sequencing biases. TCRdb recomputed calls from the PCR reads with MiXCR, one row per CDR3 protein. The sample carries roughly 180,000 distinct CDR3 sequences, approximately 31% recorded once. The V gene is TRBV7-8, the J gene TRBJ1-3; D gene ambiguous. This sequence originates from a girl aged 5-17 years with multiple sclerosis. Sequencing was done on a sample of blood. CDR3 bases: TGTGCCAGCAGCTTTAAAGGCCTTAGCTCTGGAAACACCATATATTTT. Encoded protein: CASSFKGLSSGNTIYF.